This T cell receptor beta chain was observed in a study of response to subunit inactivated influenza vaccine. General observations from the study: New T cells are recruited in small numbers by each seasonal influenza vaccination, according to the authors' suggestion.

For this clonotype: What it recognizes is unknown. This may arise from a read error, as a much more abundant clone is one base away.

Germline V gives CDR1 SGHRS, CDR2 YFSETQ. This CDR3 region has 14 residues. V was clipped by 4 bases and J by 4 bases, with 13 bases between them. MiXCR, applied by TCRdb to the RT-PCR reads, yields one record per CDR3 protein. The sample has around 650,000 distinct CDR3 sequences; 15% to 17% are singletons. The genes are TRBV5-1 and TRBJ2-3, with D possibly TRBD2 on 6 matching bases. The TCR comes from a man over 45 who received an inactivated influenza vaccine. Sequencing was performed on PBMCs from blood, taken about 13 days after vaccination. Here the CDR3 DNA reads TGCGCCAGCAGCAGCGGGTGGCCCCCAGATACGCAGTATTTT. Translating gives CASSSGWPPDTQYF.